This T cell receptor (beta chain) was captured in a study of Ad26.COV2.S vaccination and SARS-CoV-2 variants. Study at large: Enrollment placed the donor in the COV1001 Ad26.COV2.S trial arm. Study results and caveats: Those who received the vaccine showed greater spike-specific TCR breadth than those given placebo. Breadth measured for non-spike TCRs was similar across vaccine and placebo recipients.

Sequencing was performed with immunoSEQ multiplex PCR; in TCRdb, only in-frame clones are kept and a portion is missing. The table has about 370,000 clones, 89% seen once. As to treatment: some 20 received Ad26.COV2.S at low or high dose, single or two shots; about 5 received placebo; per-sample allocation not given. Sampling happened 63 days after the first vaccine or placebo injection. Based in Boston, the donor was an adult of 18-55 years. Points on this clone: Its antigen is undetermined.

V gave up 4 bases and J gave up 3 bases, with 11 bases separating them. The CDR3 runs 14 residues. Germline V gene lookup returns CDR1 SGHNT and CDR2 YYREEE (reference sequence). Sequenced material: peripheral blood, taken in a trial of Ad26.COV2.S vaccine versus placebo. The sequence was obtained from a person aged 18 to 59 who received the Ad26.COV2.S COVID-19 vaccine or a placebo. V and J are TRBV5-4 and TRBJ2-1; a weak D match, TRBD2 (6 bases). CDR3 DNA: TGTGCCAGCAGCCTCGCGACTAGCTACAATGAGCAGTTCTTC. It specifies CASSLATSYNEQFF.